This T cell receptor (beta chain) was sequenced for a study of blood T cell repertoires in COVID-19. Allocation to cohorts depended on clinical history reported by the participants. Recovered status in Cohort 3 required two negative PCRs, clearance, or symptom resolution. Per the original methods: By means of reference gene primer amplification, nucleated cell counts were estimated. Clones were sequenced by immunoSEQ multiplex PCR, and TCRdb holds only the in-frame ones, with some missing. Clone size and V and J calls were adopted from that table, with D and trimming inferred from the DNA. The sample holds 180,000 or so clones, 75% to 90% seen once. The J segment lost 4 bases and the V segment lost 5 bases, leaving 6 bases of the junction unmatched. This CDR3 spans 17 amino acids. Per the germline V gene, CDR1 is SEHNR and CDR2 is FQNEAQ (reference sequence).

The sample consisted of PBMCs or T cells enriched from blood (not recorded which). This TCR derives from a young woman who had recovered from COVID-19. The chain combines TRBV7-9 with TRBJ2-1; TRBD2 matches at 15 bases. This CDR3 reads CASSQLGTSGRYNEQFF. The CDR3 DNA follows: TGTGCCAGCAGCCAATTGGGGACTAGCGGGAGGTACAATGAGCAGTTCTTC. Drawing the rest from reference TRBV7-9 and TRBJ2-1, the complete variable domain is DTGVSQNPRHKITKRGQNVTFRCDPISEHNRLYWYRQTLGQGPEFLTYFQNEAQLEKSRLLSDRFSAERPKGSFSTLEIQRTEQGDSAMYLCASSQLGTSGRYNEQFFGPGTRLTVL.